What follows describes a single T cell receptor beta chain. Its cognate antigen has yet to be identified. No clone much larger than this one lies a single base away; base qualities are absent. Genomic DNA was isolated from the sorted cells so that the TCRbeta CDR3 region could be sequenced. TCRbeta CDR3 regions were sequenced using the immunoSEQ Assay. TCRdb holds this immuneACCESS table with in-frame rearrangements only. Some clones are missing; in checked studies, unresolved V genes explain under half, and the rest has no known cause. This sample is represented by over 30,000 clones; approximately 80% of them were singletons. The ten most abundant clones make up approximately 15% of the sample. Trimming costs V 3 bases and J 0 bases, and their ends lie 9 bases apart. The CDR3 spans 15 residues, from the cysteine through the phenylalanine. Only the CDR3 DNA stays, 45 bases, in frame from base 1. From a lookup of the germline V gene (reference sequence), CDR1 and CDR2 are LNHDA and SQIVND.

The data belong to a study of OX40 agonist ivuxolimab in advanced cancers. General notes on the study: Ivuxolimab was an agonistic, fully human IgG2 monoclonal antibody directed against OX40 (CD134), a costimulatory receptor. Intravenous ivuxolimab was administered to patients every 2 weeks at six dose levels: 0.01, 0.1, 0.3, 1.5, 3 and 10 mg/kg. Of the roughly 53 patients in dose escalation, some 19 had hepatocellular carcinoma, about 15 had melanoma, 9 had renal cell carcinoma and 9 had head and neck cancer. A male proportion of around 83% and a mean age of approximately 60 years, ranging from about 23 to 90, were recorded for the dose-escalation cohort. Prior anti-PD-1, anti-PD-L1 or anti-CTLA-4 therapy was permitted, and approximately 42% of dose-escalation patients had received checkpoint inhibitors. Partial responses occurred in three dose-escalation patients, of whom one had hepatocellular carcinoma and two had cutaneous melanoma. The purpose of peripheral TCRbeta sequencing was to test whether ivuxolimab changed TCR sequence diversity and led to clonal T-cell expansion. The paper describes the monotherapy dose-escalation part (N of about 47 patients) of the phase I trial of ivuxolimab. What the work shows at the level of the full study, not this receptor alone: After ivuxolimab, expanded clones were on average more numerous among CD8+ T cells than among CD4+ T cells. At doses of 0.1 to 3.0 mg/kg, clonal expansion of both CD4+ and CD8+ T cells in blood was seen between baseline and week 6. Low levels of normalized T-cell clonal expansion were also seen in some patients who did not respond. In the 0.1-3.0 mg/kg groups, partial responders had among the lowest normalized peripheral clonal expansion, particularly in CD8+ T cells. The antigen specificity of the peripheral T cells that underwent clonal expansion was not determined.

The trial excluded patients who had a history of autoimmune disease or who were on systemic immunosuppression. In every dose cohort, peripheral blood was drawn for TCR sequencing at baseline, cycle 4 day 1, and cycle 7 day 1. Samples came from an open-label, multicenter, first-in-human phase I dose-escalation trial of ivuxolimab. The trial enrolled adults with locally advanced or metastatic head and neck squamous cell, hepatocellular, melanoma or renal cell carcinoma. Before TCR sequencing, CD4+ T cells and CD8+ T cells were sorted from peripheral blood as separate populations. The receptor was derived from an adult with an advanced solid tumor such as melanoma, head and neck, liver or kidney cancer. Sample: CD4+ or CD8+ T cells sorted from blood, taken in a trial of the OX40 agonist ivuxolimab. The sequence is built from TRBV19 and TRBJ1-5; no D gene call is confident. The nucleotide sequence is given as TGTGCCAGTAGTATTGAGGGATATAGCAATCAGCCCCAGCATTTT. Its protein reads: CASSIEGYSNQPQHF.